The 29 T cell receptor beta chains given below trace back to one sample, sequenced in a study of T cells in localized non-small cell lung cancer. The assay was immunoSEQ multiplex PCR, and TCRdb's table has in-frame clones only and misses some. The data hold approximately 150,000 clones, with roughly 90% observed a single time. The specimen was peripheral blood, collected before any cancer treatment. Receptors were obtained from a female donor older than 55 with stage I lung adenocarcinoma.

The chain employs TRBV5-4 and TRBJ1-1, with D hard to call. Germline CDR1 reads SGHNT; CDR2 reads YYREEE (reference sequence). This CDR3 contains 13 residues. Between the trimmed V and J ends, which lost 0 bases and 8 bases, there was a span of 11 bases. DNA of the CDR3: TGTGCCAGCAGCTTGGTCCCGCTCACCGAAGCTTTCTTT. As protein: CASSLVPLTEAFF.

The chain uses TRBV10-2 and TRBJ1-2; 9 bases agree with TRBD1. Unmatched junction bases numbered 3, after V lost 6 bases and J lost 4 bases. Germline loops: CDR1 WSHSY, CDR2 SAAADI. CDR3 length: 13 residues. CDR3 loop: CASSETGGYGYTF. The CDR3 coding sequence is TGCGCCAGCAGCGAGACAGGGGGCTATGGCTACACCTTC.

The chain links TRBV6-1 to TRBJ2-1; 12 bases line up with TRBD2. CDR3 length: 14 amino acids. V lost 8 bases and J lost 7; bases outside the gene matches: 6. Germline V CDR1 and CDR2: MNHNS, SASEGT. In DNA, the CDR3 is TGTGCCAGCGAACTAGCGGGAGGATATAATGAGCAGTTCTTC. This sequence encodes CASELAGGYNEQFF.

This clone was found many times. This chain uses TRBV10-3 with TRBJ2-2; D uncertain. Deletions cut 4 bases from V and 6 bases from J, with 3 bases between. From germline, CDR1 is ENHRY and CDR2 SYGVKD. The CDR3 extends over 11 amino acids. CDR3 region: CAISGPGELFF. In nucleotides, the CDR3 is TGTGCCATCAGTGGCCCCGGGGAGCTGTTTTTT.

The V and J genes are TRBV2 and TRBJ2-7; no definite D call. V lost 8 bases and J 6 bases, leaving 20 bases between the germline ends. Per the germline V gene, CDR1 is SNHLY and CDR2 is FYNNEI. The CDR3 loop spans 14 amino acids. The CDR3 protein is CASLDGPSRSEQYF. The CDR3 DNA follows: TGTGCCAGCTTGGACGGCCCGTCCAGATCCGAGCAGTACTTC.

The gene calls are TRBV28 and TRBJ1-2; D is uncertain. V was clipped by 3 bases and J by 1 base, with 12 bases between them. The CDR3 extends over 15 amino acids. CDR1 is MDHEN and CDR2 is SYDVKM in the germline V gene. DNA of the CDR3: TGTGCCAGCAGTTTTCAGAGCAGACTTAACTATGGCTACACCTTC. Amino acids: CASSFQSRLNYGYTF.

The rearrangement uses TRBV7-2 and TRBJ1-1, with TRBD1 matching over 9 bases. Germline V gene sequence: CDR1 SGHTA, CDR2 FQGNSA. The CDR3 runs 19 residues. V dropped 2 bases and J dropped 1; count of bases not matched to a gene: 14. CDR3: CASSLPTNRGLIGNTEAFF. In nucleotides, the CDR3 is TGTGCCAGCAGCTTACCGACCAACAGGGGGCTCATAGGGAACACTGAAGCTTTCTTT.

CDR3 protein: CASSLGGTTNEKLFF. CDR3 nucleotides: TGTGCCAGCAGCTTGGGGGGAACAACTAATGAAAAACTGTTTTTT. J is TRBJ1-4 and V is TRBV5-5; D gene uncertain. The CDR3 is 15 residues long. V lost 0 bases and J lost 0, with 6 bases in between. CDR1 and CDR2 (germline): SGHKS, YYEKEE (reference sequence).

The rearrangement joins TRBV29-1 to TRBJ1-2; no clear D. The CDR3 covers 15 residues. V was pared by 6 bases and J by 1 base, with 18 bases between. CDR1 and CDR2 from the germline V gene are SQVTM and ANQGSEA. The CDR3 reads CSVPIGGGINYGYTF. As DNA, the CDR3 is TGCAGCGTCCCGATCGGCGGAGGTATTAACTATGGCTACACCTTC.

The table lists this clone with a count of one. The chain combines TRBV30 with TRBJ1-1; D remains ambiguous. Trimming cost V 3 bases and J 7 bases, with 12 bases left between them. Per germline, CDR1 GTSNPN and CDR2 SVGIG (reference sequence). The CDR3 length is 12 residues. Here the CDR3 reads CAWRGGSLEAFF. For the CDR3, the DNA is TGTGCCTGGAGAGGTGGGAGTCTTGAAGCTTTCTTT.

The chain joins TRBV11-2 to TRBJ1-5; 7 bases align to TRBD1. Germline CDR1 and CDR2: SGHAT and FQNNGV. V trimming: 5 bases; J trimming: 0 bases; junction bases outside the gene matches: 10. This CDR3 region has 17 residues. CDR3 protein: CASSAGGQVNSNQPQHF. CDR3 in DNA: TGTGCCAGCAGCGCAGGGGGGCAGGTAAATAGCAATCAGCCCCAGCATTTT.

The chain employs TRBV4-1 and TRBJ1-1; tentatively, D is TRBD1 (5 bases). Trimming stripped 4 bases from V and 5 bases from J, with 20 bases between. The CDR3 consists of 16 residues. Looked up from germline, CDR1 is MGHRA and CDR2 is YSYEKL. CDR3 nucleotides: TGCGCCAGCAGCCCCCCGGGCAGGGACGGAGCGACTGAAGCTTTCTTT. Translation: CASSPPGRDGATEAFF.

The gene calls are TRBV5-6 and TRBJ1-4; TRBD1 aligns across 8 bases. The CDR3 length is 14 residues. The germline V gene has CDR1 SGHDT and CDR2 YYEEEE. Losses at the gene ends were 3 bases for V and 7 bases for J; bases not matched to a gene: 5. The CDR3 DNA reads TGTGCCAGCAGCTCATCGGACAGGGCTGAAAAACTGTTTTTT. This translates into CASSSSDRAEKLFF.

This sequence joins TRBV2 and TRBJ1-5, with D unresolved. The germline V gene has CDR1 SNHLY and CDR2 FYNNEI. The ends were cut back, 11 bases at V and 4 bases at J, with 18 bases in the middle. This CDR3 spans 14 amino acids. CDR3 nucleotide sequence: TGTGCCTCCCAAGGCGGCAGGCTTAATCAGCCCCAGCATTTT. Protein: CASQGGRLNQPQHF.

The rearrangement uses TRBV4-2 and TRBJ2-7; D tentatively fits TRBD1 or TRBD2 (5 bases each). The CDR3 consists of 14 residues. Looked up from germline, CDR1 is LGHNA and CDR2 is YNFKEQ. Trimming cost V 4 bases and J 0 bases, with 10 bases left between them. Here the CDR3 reads CASSRDRGSYEQYF. CDR3 DNA: TGTGCCAGCAGCCGGGACCGAGGCTCCTACGAGCAGTACTTC.

The rearrangement uses TRBV15 and TRBJ2-1, with 8 nucleotides matching TRBD2. The CDR3 totals 18 residues. After removal of 2 bases from V and 5 bases from J, the junction contained 14 bases not matched to a gene. The V gene's germline CDR1 is LNHNV and CDR2 YYDKDF (reference sequence). This CDR3 reads CATSRLTPGLGSHNEQFF. The CDR3 DNA reads TGTGCCACCAGCAGATTGACCCCGGGACTAGGGAGCCACAATGAGCAGTTCTTC.

This clone came up once. No DNA is shown, since the ends of the CDR3 on it are uncertain; the CDR3 is the one TCRdb lists. The V and J genes are TRBV27 and TRBJ2-3. Per germline, CDR1 MNHEY and CDR2 SMNVEV (reference sequence). The CDR3 has 14 residues if both end residues are counted. This CDR3 reads CASSVRDGGDTQYF.

V is TRBV19 and J is TRBJ2-5, with 8 positions matching TRBD2. In germline, CDR1 is LNHDA, CDR2 SQIVND (reference sequence). The trim removed 6 bases at V and 4 bases at J, leaving 7 bases unmatched. The CDR3 is made up of 14 amino acids. The CDR3 coding sequence is TGTGCCAGTAGGCCCAAGCTAGCGGGAGAGACCCAGTACTTC. Its translation: CASRPKLAGETQYF. Full variable domain (rest looked up from reference TRBV19 and TRBJ2-5): DGGITQSPKYLFRKEGQNVTLSCEQNLNHDAMYWYRQDPGQGLRLIYYSQIVNDFQKGDIAEGYSVSREKKESFPLTVTSAQKNPTAFYLCASRPKLAGETQYFGPGTRLLVL.

Here the CDR3 DNA reads TGTGCCAGCAGCTTAGTAGGAACACTAGCGGGAAGTAATGAGCAGTTCTTC. Its translation is CASSLVGTLAGSNEQFF. The chain recombines TRBV7-2 with TRBJ2-1, with 10 nucleotides matching TRBD2. V shed 1 base and J 7 bases; nucleotides not matched to a gene: 10. The CDR3 contains 17 residues. Germline V gene sequence: CDR1 SGHTA, CDR2 FQGNSA.

This chain joins TRBV9 and TRBJ2-5; D not resolved. The CDR3 loop spans 14 amino acids. The germline gives CDR1 SGDLS, CDR2 YYNGEE. With 0 bases removed from V and 7 bases from J, the gap between germline ends came to 13 bases. CDR3: CASSVAPSDVTQYF. CDR3 DNA: TGTGCCAGCAGCGTAGCTCCGTCGGATGTGACCCAGTACTTC.

The chain couples TRBV4-1 to TRBJ2-7, with D uncertain. This CDR3 contains 14 residues. From germline, CDR1 is MGHRA and CDR2 YSYEKL. V lost 3 bases to trimming and J lost 6 bases, with 15 bases between them. The chain's CDR3 is CASSHLRGMSEQYF. In DNA, the CDR3 is TGCGCCAGCAGCCACCTGCGCGGTATGAGCGAGCAGTACTTC.

CDR3 sequence reads: CASSQGTISYEQYF. The CDR3 region has the DNA TGTGCCAGTAGTCAGGGTACTATCTCCTACGAGCAGTACTTC. The chain links TRBV19 to TRBJ2-7; a possible D gene is TRBD1 (5 bases). CDR1 is LNHDA, CDR2 SQIVND, per germline (reference sequence). The CDR3 runs to 14 residues. Trimming took 5 bases from V and 0 from J, leaving 11 bases between them.

This chain links TRBV13 with TRBJ1-2, with 7 nucleotides matching TRBD1. There are 13 residues in the CDR3. The junction had 2 bases not matched to a gene; V was cut back by 0 bases and J by 7 bases. Germline V gene lookup returns CDR1 PRHDT and CDR2 FYEKMQ (reference sequence). The CDR3 sequence is CASSLGQGFGYTF. CDR3 in DNA: TGTGCCAGCAGCTTAGGACAGGGGTTTGGCTACACCTTC. Based on the CDR3 plus reference TRBV13 and TRBJ1-2, the full variable domain is AAGVIQSPRHLIKEKRETATLKCYPIPRHDTVYWYQQGPGQDPQFLISFYEKMQSDKGSIPDRFSAQQFSDYHSELNMSSLELGDSALYFCASSLGQGFGYTFGSGTRLTVV.

In its sample, this clone was seen once. V and J are TRBV28 and TRBJ2-3; 9 bases map to TRBD1. In germline, CDR1 is MDHEN, CDR2 SYDVKM. J lost 2 bases, V lost 5 bases, and 8 bases had no gene match. This CDR3 has 16 residues. The CDR3 protein is CASSPRTGEITDTQYF. Here the CDR3 DNA reads TGTGCCAGCAGTCCCAGGACAGGGGAAATCACAGATACGCAGTATTTT.

Only a few counts were recorded for this clone. For the CDR3, the DNA is TGTGCCGGGCGGCAGGGAGTCGTCGGTACGCAGTATTTT. This translates into CAGRQGVVGTQYF. The gene calls are TRBV2 and TRBJ2-3; D may be TRBD1 or TRBD2 (5 bases each). This CDR3 has 13 residues. Germline V gene lookup returns CDR1 SNHLY and CDR2 FYNNEI. The ends were cut back, 11 bases at V and 8 bases at J, with 20 bases in the middle.

The chain joins TRBV18 to TRBJ2-7; possibly TRBD1 for D (6 bases). The CDR3 runs 14 residues. Trimming left V 5 bases short and J 4 bases short, with 15 bases between. Germline CDR1 and CDR2: KGHSH and LQKENI. For the CDR3, the DNA is TGTGCCAGCTCAGCACAGGGCGGTTTGTACGAGCAGTACTTC. Its protein is CASSAQGGLYEQYF.

Written as DNA, the CDR3 is TGTGCCAGCAGTTATGATGGGAGGCCAACTTACGAGGAGCAGTACTTC. As protein: CASSYDGRPTYEEQYF. The chain uses TRBV6-6 and TRBJ2-7; possibly TRBD2 for D (6 bases). V lost 3 bases, J lost 7 bases, and 22 bases lay in between. The CDR3 consists of 16 residues. The V gene's germline CDR1 is MNHNY and CDR2 SVGAGI (reference sequence).

The chain employs TRBV11-2 and TRBJ2-1; TRBD2 is a possible D gene (6 bases). The CDR3 is made up of 16 amino acids. Trimming removed 3 bases from V and 8 bases from J, with 20 bases in between. Germline V CDR1 and CDR2: SGHAT, FQNNGV. CDR3 in amino acids: CASSFGGAPREDEQFF. In DNA form, the CDR3 reads TGTGCCAGCAGCTTCGGCGGGGCTCCGAGGGAGGATGAGCAGTTCTTC.

The CDR3 sequence is CASSLRSGLMQETQYF. CDR3 in DNA: TGTGCCAGCAGCTTGAGAAGCGGCTTAATGCAAGAGACCCAGTACTTC. The rearrangement uses TRBV13 and TRBJ2-5; D possibly corresponds to TRBD2 (5 bases). CDR3 length: 16 amino acids. V was clipped by 3 bases and J by 2 bases, with 16 bases between them. CDR1 and CDR2 (germline): PRHDT, FYEKMQ (reference sequence). The full variable domain, with the rest looked up from reference TRBV13 and TRBJ2-5, is AAGVIQSPRHLIKEKRETATLKCYPIPRHDTVYWYQQGPGQDPQFLISFYEKMQSDKGSIPDRFSAQQFSDYHSELNMSSLELGDSALYFCASSLRSGLMQETQYFGPGTRLLVL.